One T cell receptor (beta chain) is described in this entry. The sample originates from a study of T cell changes during pregnancy in multiple sclerosis. Sequenced by immunoSEQ multiplex PCR; TCRdb stores in-frame clones only, minus some. Seen here are 70,000 to 85,000 clones, about 91% observed once, and the top ten hold less than 3%. This CDR3 contains 14 residues. With 7 bases removed from V and 2 bases from J, the gap between germline ends came to 15 bases. In germline, CDR1 is MNHEY, CDR2 SMNVEV (reference sequence). Here the sequenced sample was peripheral blood, taken before pregnancy. The chain combines TRBV27 with TRBJ2-7, with D tentatively TRBD2 (6 bases). The receptor was derived from a female donor with multiple sclerosis, enrolled in a pregnancy study. The CDR3 protein is CASTRLVPPYEQYF. Here the CDR3 DNA reads TGTGCCAGCACCAGACTAGTTCCTCCCTACGAGCAGTACTTC.